This paragraph covers one T cell receptor beta chain sequence. The record originates from a study of T-cell reconstitution after alpha-beta-depleted transplantation in children. A TCRbeta library incorporating unique molecular identifiers was prepared. TCRdb passed the PCR reads through MiXCR, listing each CDR3 protein once. Here the sample spans hundreds of thousands of distinct CDR3 sequences, approximately 9.6% being singletons. The source is a human donor who donated a stem cell graft to a child with SCID. The material was PBMCs from the stem cell graft donor, obtained from the stem cell graft.

CDR3 protein: CASSLTAGGPYNEQFF. CDR3 DNA: TGTGCCAGCAGCTTAACAGCGGGGGGCCCCTACAATGAGCAGTTCTTC. This rearrangement joins TRBV7-9 to TRBJ2-1; 9 positions agree with TRBD2. After removal of 2 bases from V and 2 bases from J, the junction contained 4 bases not matched to a gene. This CDR3 contains 16 residues. Germline values: CDR1 SEHNR, CDR2 FQNEAQ (reference sequence).